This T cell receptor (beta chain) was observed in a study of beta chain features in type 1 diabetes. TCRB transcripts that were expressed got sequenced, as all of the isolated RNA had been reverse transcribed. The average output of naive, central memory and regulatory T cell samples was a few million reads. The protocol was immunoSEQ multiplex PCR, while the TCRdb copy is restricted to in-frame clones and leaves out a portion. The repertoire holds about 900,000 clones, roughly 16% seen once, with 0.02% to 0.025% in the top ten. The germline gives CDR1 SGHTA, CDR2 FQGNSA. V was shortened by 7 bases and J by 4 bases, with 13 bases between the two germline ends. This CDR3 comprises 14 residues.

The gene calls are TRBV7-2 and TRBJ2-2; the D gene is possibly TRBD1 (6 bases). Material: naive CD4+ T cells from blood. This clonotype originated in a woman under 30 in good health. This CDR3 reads CASTLIGGTGELFF. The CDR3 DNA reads TGTGCCAGCACCCTGATAGGGGGCACCGGGGAGCTGTTTTTT.